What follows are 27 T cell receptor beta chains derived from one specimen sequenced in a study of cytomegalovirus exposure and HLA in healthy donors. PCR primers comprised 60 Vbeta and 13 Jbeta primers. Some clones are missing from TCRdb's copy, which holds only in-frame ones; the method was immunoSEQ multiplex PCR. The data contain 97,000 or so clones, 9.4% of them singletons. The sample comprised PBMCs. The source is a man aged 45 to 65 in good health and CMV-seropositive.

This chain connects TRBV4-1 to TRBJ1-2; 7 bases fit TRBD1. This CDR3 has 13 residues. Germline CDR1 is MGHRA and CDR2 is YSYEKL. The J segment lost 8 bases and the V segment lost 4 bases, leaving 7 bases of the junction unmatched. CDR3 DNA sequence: TGCGCCAGCAGCCGAGAGGGGGCTTACGGCTACACCTTC. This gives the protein CASSREGAYGYTF.

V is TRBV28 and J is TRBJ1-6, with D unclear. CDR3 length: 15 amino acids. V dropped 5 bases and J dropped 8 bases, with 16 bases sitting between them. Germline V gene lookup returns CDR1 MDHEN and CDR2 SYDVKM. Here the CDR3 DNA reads TGTGCCAGCAGTCCTTCGGGCGGGGTGTATTCACCCCTCCACTTT. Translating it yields CASSPSGGVYSPLHF.

CDR3 region: CASSQDPRHDTQYF. The CDR3 coding sequence is TGCGCCAGCAGCCAAGATCCGCGTCACGATACGCAGTATTTT. The chain has TRBV4-3 and TRBJ2-3; D gene ambiguous. Trimming removed 0 bases at V and 6 bases at J, with 10 bases between. The CDR3 consists of 14 residues. Germline values: CDR1 LGHNA, CDR2 YSLEER.

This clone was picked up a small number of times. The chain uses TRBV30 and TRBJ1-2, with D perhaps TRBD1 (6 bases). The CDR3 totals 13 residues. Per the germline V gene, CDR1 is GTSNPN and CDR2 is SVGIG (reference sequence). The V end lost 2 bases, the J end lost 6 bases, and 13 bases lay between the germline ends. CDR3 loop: CAWSPDRINGYTF. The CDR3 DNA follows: TGTGCCTGGAGTCCCGACAGGATTAATGGCTACACCTTC.

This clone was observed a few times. The CDR3 protein is CASTTLGHPSATGELFF. CDR3 in DNA: TGCGCCAGCACTACTTTAGGACACCCCTCCGCGACCGGGGAGCTGTTTTTT. The chain is built from TRBV5-1 and TRBJ2-2; perhaps TRBD1 as D (5 bases). CDR1 and CDR2 from the germline V gene are SGHRS and YFSETQ. CDR3 length equals 17 residues. V lost 6 bases, J lost 5 bases, and 23 bases lay in between.

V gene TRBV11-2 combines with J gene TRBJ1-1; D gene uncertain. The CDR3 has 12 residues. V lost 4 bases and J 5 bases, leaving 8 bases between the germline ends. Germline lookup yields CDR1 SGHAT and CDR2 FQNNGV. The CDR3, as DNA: TGTGCCAGCAGCTCCCGTGTGACTGAAGCTTTCTTT. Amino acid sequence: CASSSRVTEAFF.

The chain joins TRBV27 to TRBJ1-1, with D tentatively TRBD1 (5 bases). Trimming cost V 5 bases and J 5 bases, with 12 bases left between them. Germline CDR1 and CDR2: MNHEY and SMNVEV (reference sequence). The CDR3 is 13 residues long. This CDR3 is CASSVPGKTEAFF. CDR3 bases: TGTGCCAGCAGTGTTCCAGGGAAGACTGAAGCTTTCTTT.

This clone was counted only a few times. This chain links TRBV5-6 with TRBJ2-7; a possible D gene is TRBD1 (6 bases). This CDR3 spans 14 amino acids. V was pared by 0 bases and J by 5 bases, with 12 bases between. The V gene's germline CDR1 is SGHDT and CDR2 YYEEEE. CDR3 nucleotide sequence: TGTGCCAGCAGCTTGGGGGCCAGGGACAACGAGCAGTACTTC. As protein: CASSLGARDNEQYF.

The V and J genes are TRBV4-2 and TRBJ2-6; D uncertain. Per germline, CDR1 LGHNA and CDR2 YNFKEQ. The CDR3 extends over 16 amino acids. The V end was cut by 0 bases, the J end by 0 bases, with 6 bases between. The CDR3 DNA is TGTGCCAGCAGCCAAGATATGAGCTCTGGGGCCAACGTCCTGACTTTC. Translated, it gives CASSQDMSSGANVLTF.

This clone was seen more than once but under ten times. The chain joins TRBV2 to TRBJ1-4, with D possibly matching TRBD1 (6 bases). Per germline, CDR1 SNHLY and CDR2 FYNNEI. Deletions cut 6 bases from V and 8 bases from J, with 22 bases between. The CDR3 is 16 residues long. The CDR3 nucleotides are TGTGCCAGCAGACGCGGGCAGGGGTCCGTTCGGGAAAAACTGTTTTTT. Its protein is CASRRGQGSVREKLFF.

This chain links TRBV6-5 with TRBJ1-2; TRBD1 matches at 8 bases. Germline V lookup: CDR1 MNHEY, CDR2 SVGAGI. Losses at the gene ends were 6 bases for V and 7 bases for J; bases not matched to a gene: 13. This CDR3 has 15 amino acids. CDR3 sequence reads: CASRIEGRGRGGYTF. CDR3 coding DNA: TGTGCCAGCAGAATCGAAGGCAGGGGGCGGGGTGGCTACACCTTC.

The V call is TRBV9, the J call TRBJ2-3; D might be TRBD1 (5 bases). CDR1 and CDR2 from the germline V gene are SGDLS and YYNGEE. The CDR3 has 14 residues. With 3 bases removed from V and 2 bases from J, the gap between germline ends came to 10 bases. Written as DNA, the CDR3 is TGTGCCAGCAGCGCCAGGGTCAACACAGATACGCAGTATTTT. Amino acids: CASSARVNTDTQYF.

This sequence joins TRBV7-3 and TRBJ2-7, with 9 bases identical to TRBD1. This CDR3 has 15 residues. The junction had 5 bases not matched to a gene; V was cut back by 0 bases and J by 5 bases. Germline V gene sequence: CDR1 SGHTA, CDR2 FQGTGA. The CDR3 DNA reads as TGTGCCAGCAGCTTAACTGGGACAGGGATTAACGAGCAGTACTTC. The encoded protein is CASSLTGTGINEQYF.

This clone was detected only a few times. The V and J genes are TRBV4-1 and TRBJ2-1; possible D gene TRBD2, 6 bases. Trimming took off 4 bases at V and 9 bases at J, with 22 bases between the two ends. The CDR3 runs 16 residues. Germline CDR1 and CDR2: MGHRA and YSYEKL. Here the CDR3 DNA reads TGCGCCAGCAGCCCAGGAGTCTATGCGGGGTGGAGTGAGCAGTTCTTC. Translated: CASSPGVYAGWSEQFF.

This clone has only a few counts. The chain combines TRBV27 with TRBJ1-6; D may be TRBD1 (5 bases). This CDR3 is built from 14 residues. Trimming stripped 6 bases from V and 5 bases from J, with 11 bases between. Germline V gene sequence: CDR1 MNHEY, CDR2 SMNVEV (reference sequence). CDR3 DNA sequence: TGTGCCAGCAGATTCGACAGTCATAATTCACCCCTCCACTTT. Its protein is CASRFDSHNSPLHF.

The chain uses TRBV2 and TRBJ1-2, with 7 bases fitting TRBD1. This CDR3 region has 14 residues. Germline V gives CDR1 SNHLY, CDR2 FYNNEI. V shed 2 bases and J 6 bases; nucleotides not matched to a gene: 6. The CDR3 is CASSESMTGNGYTF. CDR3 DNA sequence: TGTGCCAGCAGTGAAAGTATGACAGGGAATGGCTACACCTTC.

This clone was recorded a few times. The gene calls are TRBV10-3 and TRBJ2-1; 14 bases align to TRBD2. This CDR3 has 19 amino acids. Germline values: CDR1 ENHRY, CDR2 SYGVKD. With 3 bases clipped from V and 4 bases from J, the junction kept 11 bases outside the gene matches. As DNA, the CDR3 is TGTGCCATCAGTGACGGGACTAGCGGGAGTTCAAGACCTTACAATGAGCAGTTCTTC. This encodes CAISDGTSGSSRPYNEQFF.

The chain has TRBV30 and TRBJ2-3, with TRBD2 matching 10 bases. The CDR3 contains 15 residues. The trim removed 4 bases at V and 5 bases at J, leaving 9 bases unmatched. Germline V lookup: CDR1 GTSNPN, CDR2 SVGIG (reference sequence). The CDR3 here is CAWTRSGRALDTQYF. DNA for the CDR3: TGTGCCTGGACTCGAAGCGGGAGGGCCTTAGATACGCAGTATTTT.

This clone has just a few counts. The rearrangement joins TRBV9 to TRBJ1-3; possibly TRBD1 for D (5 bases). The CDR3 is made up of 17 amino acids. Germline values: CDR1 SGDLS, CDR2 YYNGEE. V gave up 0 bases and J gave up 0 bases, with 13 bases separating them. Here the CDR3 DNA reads TGTGCCAGCAGCGTAGCATGGGGCAGTCTCTCTGGAAACACCATATATTTT. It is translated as CASSVAWGSLSGNTIYF.

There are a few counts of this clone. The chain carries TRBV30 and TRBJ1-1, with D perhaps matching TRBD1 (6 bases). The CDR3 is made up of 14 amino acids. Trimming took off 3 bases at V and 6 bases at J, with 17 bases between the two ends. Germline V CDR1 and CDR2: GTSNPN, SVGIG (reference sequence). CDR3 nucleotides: TGTGCCTGGAGGAAACAGGGAAGAGGAGCTGAAGCTTTCTTT. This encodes CAWRKQGRGAEAFF.

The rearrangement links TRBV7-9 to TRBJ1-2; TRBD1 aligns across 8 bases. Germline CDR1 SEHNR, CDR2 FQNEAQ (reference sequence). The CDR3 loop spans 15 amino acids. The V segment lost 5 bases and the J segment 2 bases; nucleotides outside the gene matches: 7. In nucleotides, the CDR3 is TGTGCCAGCAGCCGACTCGGGACAGGCAACTATGGCTACACCTTC. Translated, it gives CASSRLGTGNYGYTF.

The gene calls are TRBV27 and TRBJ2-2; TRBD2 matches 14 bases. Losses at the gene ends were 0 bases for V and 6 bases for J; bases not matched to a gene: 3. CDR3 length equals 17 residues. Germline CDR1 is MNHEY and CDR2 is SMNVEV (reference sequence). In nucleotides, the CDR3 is TGTGCCAGCAGTTTATCGACTAGCGGGAGGGCCTCCGGGGAGCTGTTTTTT. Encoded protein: CASSLSTSGRASGELFF.

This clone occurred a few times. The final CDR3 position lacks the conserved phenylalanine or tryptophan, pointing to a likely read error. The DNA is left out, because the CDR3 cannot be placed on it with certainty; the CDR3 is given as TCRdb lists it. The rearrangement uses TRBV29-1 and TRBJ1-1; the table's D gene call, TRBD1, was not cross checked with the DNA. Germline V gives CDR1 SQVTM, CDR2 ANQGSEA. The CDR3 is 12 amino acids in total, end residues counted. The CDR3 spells CSVAYRNTEALV.

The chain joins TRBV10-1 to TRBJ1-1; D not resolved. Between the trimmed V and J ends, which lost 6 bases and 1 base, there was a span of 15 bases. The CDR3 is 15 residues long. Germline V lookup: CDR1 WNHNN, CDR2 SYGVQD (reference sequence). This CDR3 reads CASRNHGSGNTEAFF. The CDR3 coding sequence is TGCGCCAGCAGAAACCACGGGAGTGGGAACACTGAAGCTTTCTTT.

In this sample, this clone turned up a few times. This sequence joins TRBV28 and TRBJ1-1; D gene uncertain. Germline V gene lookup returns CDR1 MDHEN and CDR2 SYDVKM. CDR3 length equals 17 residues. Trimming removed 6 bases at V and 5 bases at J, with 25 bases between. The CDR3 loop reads CASSPSRVFSGRTEAFF. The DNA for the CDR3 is TGTGCCAGCAGCCCTAGCCGGGTCTTCTCTGGGAGGACTGAAGCTTTCTTT.

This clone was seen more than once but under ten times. In DNA form, the CDR3 reads TGTGCCAGCAGTGGGCAGATCTCCTACGAGCAGTACTTC. This translates into CASSGQISYEQYF. The rearrangement joins TRBV28 to TRBJ2-7, with no clear D. The ends were cut back, 5 bases at V and 0 bases at J, with 8 bases in the middle. Germline lookup yields CDR1 MDHEN and CDR2 SYDVKM. CDR3 length: 13 residues.

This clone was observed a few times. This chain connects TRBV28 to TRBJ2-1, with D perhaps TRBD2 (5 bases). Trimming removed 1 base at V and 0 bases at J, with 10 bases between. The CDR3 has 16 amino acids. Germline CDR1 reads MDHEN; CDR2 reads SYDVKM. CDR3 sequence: CASSLLTSTSYNEQFF. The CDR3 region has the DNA TGTGCCAGCAGTTTATTAACTAGTACCTCCTACAATGAGCAGTTCTTC.